In this sample, the clone carrying this T cell receptor (beta chain) turned up many times. Its antigen is not identified. The data are from a study of human T cells and chemical hapten exposure. Overall study context: Sensitization employed 2% DPC on roughly 2 cm by roughly 2 cm of upper inner arm skin.

TCRdb independently ran MiXCR on the RACE reads; one entry per CDR3 protein. The table has about 57,000 distinct CDR3 sequences, approximately 9.3% seen once. V was pared by 8 bases and J by 4 bases, with 12 bases of the junction left unmatched. Germline CDR1 and CDR2: MNHNS and SASEGT. There are 15 residues in the CDR3. Described time point: patch test 1, 2 weeks after DPC sensitization. Regarding treatment: therapeutic diphenylcyclopropenone sensitization with weekly scalp DPC. The study enrolled 18 to 70-year-old alopecia patients suitable for DPC. General study findings and limits: Once DPC sensitization occurred, TCRs above 1 in 1000 frequency showed no change. Expanded TCRs showed more large CDR3 clusters than pre-sensitization or healthy control sets.

This sequence originates from a woman in her 40s with alopecia areata. Some clones in this sample may be carry-over from other donors' samples. The chain has TRBV6-1 and TRBJ1-1, with 8 bases lining up with TRBD1. The sequenced sample was whole blood, obtained in connection with sensitization to the hapten diphenylcyclopropenone (DPC). CDR3 coding DNA: TGTGCCAGCTTAACCGGGACAGGTCGGTTCACTGAAGCTTTCTTT. Protein product: CASLTGTGRFTEAFF.